This passage covers 19 T cell receptor beta chains from one sample sequenced in a study of shared clonotypes between healthy human individuals. The repertoire was sequenced with immunoSEQ multiplex PCR; TCRdb's copy has only in-frame clones and lacks some. The repertoire holds about 750,000 clones, with roughly 92% as singletons. The naive CD8 fraction comprised CD45RO-negative cells positively selected for CCR7 and excluded terminally differentiated effector memory CD45RA+ cells. The specimen sequenced was naive CD8+ T cells sorted from blood. The receptors stem from a man aged 25 to 40 in good health.

In regard to this clone: The same CDR3 can be traced to other DNA sequences in this sample. The V gene is TRBV7-9, the J gene TRBJ2-3; D uncertain. Germline V CDR1 and CDR2: SEHNR, FQNEAQ (reference sequence). The V and J ends lost 4 bases and 0 bases respectively, with 2 bases between them. This CDR3 contains 12 residues. In nucleotides, the CDR3 is TGTGCCAGCAGCTCCAGCACAGATACGCAGTATTTT. Its protein is CASSSSTDTQYF.

The gene calls are TRBV6-5 and TRBJ2-5, with 8 bases identical to TRBD1. The closer fit of TRBJ2-7 to the DNA end suggests the J call may be wrong. The CDR3 consists of 15 residues. Germline V lookup: CDR1 MNHEY, CDR2 SVGAGI. The CDR3 DNA is TGTGCCAGCAGCGCCGGACAGGGTGGTTCCCACGAGCAGTACTTC. It yields the protein CASSAGQGGSHEQYF.

The CDR3 spells CASSEWTGHQPQHF. The CDR3, as DNA: TGTGCCAGCAGTGAATGGACAGGGCACCAGCCCCAGCATTTT. The rearrangement uses TRBV6-1 and TRBJ1-5, with 8 bases matching TRBD1. The CDR3 totals 14 residues. V shed 2 bases, J shed 7 bases, and the junction held 4 bases outside the gene matches. Per germline, CDR1 MNHNS and CDR2 SASEGT.

On this clone itself: Other nucleotide sequences in the sample specify the same CDR3. The V and J genes are TRBV27 and TRBJ2-3; possible D gene TRBD2, 5 bases. Germline lookup yields CDR1 MNHEY and CDR2 SMNVEV (reference sequence). This CDR3 contains 12 residues. With 9 bases removed from V and 3 bases from J, the gap between germline ends came to 10 bases. CDR3 region: CASSTGTDTQYF. DNA for the CDR3: TGTGCCAGTTCGACGGGGACAGATACGCAGTATTTT.

The V and J genes are TRBV27 and TRBJ1-5, with D perhaps TRBD1 (5 bases). Trimming cost V 8 bases and J 0 bases, with 11 bases left between them. There are 14 residues in the CDR3. Germline V gives CDR1 MNHEY, CDR2 SMNVEV (reference sequence). The CDR3 sequence is CASGAGTSNQPQHF. The CDR3 DNA follows: TGTGCCAGCGGGGCTGGTACTAGCAATCAGCCCCAGCATTTT.

The chain is built from TRBV9 and TRBJ1-1; D remains ambiguous. Germline CDR1 SGDLS, CDR2 YYNGEE. Trimming cost V 5 bases and J 5 bases, with 13 bases left between them. The CDR3 extends over 13 amino acids. The CDR3 here is CASSEIRYTEAFF. The CDR3 coding sequence is TGTGCCAGCAGTGAGATTCGCTATACTGAAGCTTTCTTT.

The J gene is TRBJ2-1, the V gene TRBV29-1; D is perhaps TRBD1 or TRBD2 (5 bases each). The CDR3 is 17 residues long. The germline V gene has CDR1 SQVTM and CDR2 ANQGSEA. Trimming took 4 bases from V and 5 from J, leaving 24 bases between them. The CDR3: CSVGPDTLGPTNNEQFF. The CDR3 coding sequence is TGCAGCGTTGGACCTGATACGCTGGGACCTACCAACAATGAGCAGTTCTTC.

The chain is built from TRBV15 and TRBJ2-3; 12 positions match TRBD2. Germline assignment: CDR1 LNHNV and CDR2 YYDKDF (reference sequence). V trimming: 4 bases; J trimming: 4 bases; junction bases outside the gene matches: 9. There are 17 residues in the CDR3. The CDR3, as DNA: TGTGCCACCAGCACCCTGACTAGCGGGAGCGTCGCAGATACGCAGTATTTT. Its protein is CATSTLTSGSVADTQYF.

This clone has just a few counts. A far larger clone differs by one base, so this is likely a read error. Other DNA sequences of this sample code for an identical CDR3. V is TRBV2 and J is TRBJ2-7; 7 bases map to TRBD1. CDR3 length: 12 residues. Trimming cost V 8 bases and J 0 bases; bases outside gene matches: 1. Germline assignment: CDR1 SNHLY and CDR2 FYNNEI. The CDR3 protein is CASRDSSYEQYF. The CDR3 region has the DNA TGTGCCAGCCGGGACAGCTCCTACGAGCAGTACTTC.

The chain joins TRBV27 to TRBJ2-3; TRBD2 is a possible D gene (7 bases). This CDR3 is 16 amino acids long. V was pared by 6 bases and J by 5 bases, with 21 bases between. Germline CDR1 and CDR2: MNHEY and SMNVEV (reference sequence). The CDR3 loop reads CASSSLRTRGIDTQYF. CDR3 in DNA: TGTGCCAGCAGCTCTCTGAGGACTAGGGGGATAGATACGCAGTATTTT.

V is TRBV5-6 and J is TRBJ2-2; D ambiguous. This CDR3 is built from 14 residues. Germline V lookup: CDR1 SGHDT, CDR2 YYEEEE. The germline V and J ends were trimmed by 3 bases and 2 bases, with 8 bases remaining between them. CDR3 protein: CASSWWPNTGELFF. The CDR3 nucleotides are TGTGCCAGCAGCTGGTGGCCTAACACCGGGGAGCTGTTTTTT.

The CDR3 region has the DNA TGTGCCAGCAGCTTCGACCTCAATCAGCCCCAGCATTTT. This gives the protein CASSFDLNQPQHF. This sequence joins TRBV7-2 and TRBJ1-5; no firm D call. CDR1 is SGHTA, CDR2 FQGNSA, per germline. The CDR3 length is 13 residues. Trimming cost V 3 bases and J 3 bases, with 6 bases left between them.

In nucleotides, the CDR3 is TGTGCCAGCAGTTTTAACGGCGGGACCGATGAGCAGTTCTTC. Its protein is CASSFNGGTDEQFF. The V call is TRBV27, the J call TRBJ2-1; the D gene is possibly TRBD2 (6 bases). Germline V gene data show CDR1 as MNHEY and CDR2 as SMNVEV (reference sequence). The CDR3 totals 14 residues. The ends were cut back, 3 bases at V and 8 bases at J, with 14 bases in the middle.

The chain joins TRBV11-2 to TRBJ2-4, with D tentatively TRBD2 (6 bases). Trimming cost V 5 bases and J 0 bases, with 11 bases left between them. From germline, CDR1 is SGHAT and CDR2 FQNNGV. This CDR3 is 15 amino acids long. CDR3 residues: CASSPNGGAKNIQYF. CDR3 sequence (DNA): TGTGCCAGCAGCCCCAACGGGGGAGCCAAAAACATTCAGTACTTC.

This clone was seen only once. The rearrangement joins TRBV15 to TRBJ2-7, with D perhaps TRBD2 (6 bases). Germline V lookup: CDR1 LNHNV, CDR2 YYDKDF (reference sequence). This CDR3 is 16 amino acids long. Trimming removed 3 bases from V and 2 bases from J, with 17 bases in between. CDR3 region: CATSRGKGLTAYEQYF. The CDR3 coding sequence is TGTGCCACCAGCAGGGGAAAGGGACTTACAGCCTACGAGCAGTACTTC.

This clone came up once. The rearrangement links TRBV12-5 to TRBJ2-1; 14 nucleotides line up with TRBD2. The CDR3 loop spans 19 amino acids. J lost 9 bases, V lost 0 bases, and 13 bases had no gene match. Germline lookup yields CDR1 LGHNT and CDR2 FRNRAP. CDR3: CASGLVFTTGLAGVVEQFF. CDR3 nucleotide sequence: TGTGCTAGTGGTTTGGTATTTACTACGGGACTAGCGGGAGTCGTTGAGCAGTTCTTC.

The V call is TRBV29-1, the J call TRBJ1-1; D is undetermined. This CDR3 region has 14 residues. With 4 bases removed from V and 1 base from J, the gap between germline ends came to 13 bases. Germline-derived CDR1 and CDR2 are SQVTM and ANQGSEA. CDR3 loop: CSVVGITSNTEAFF. In DNA form, the CDR3 reads TGCAGCGTTGTAGGGATTACCTCGAACACTGAAGCTTTCTTT.

Remarks on this clone: The same CDR3 can be traced to other DNA sequences in this sample. J is TRBJ1-5 and V is TRBV5-6, with D maybe TRBD1 (5 bases). Between the trimmed V and J ends, which lost 0 bases and 6 bases, there was a span of 10 bases. The CDR3 contains 14 residues. The V gene's germline CDR1 is SGHDT and CDR2 YYEEEE. DNA of the CDR3: TGTGCCAGCAGCTTGGGGCAGGGAGTTCAGCCCCAGCATTTT. Encoded protein: CASSLGQGVQPQHF.

The rearrangement uses TRBV27 and TRBJ2-7; 8 bases are shared with TRBD2. The CDR3 consists of 15 residues. V dropped 1 base and J dropped 2; count of bases not matched to a gene: 4. The germline V gene encodes CDR1 MNHEY and CDR2 SMNVEV (reference sequence). CDR3 protein: CASSLFSGDTYEQYF. The CDR3 nucleotides read TGTGCCAGCAGTTTATTTAGCGGGGATACCTACGAGCAGTACTTC.